The 28 T cell receptor beta chains presented below share a single source sample, sequenced in a study of T-cell reconstitution after alpha-beta-depleted transplantation in children. Preparing the TCRbeta library involved the use of unique molecular identifiers. TCRdb independently ran MiXCR on the PCR reads; one entry per CDR3 protein. The sample yields some 490,000 distinct CDR3 sequences, around an eighth seen once. The sequencing here drew on PBMCs from the stem cell graft donor, taken from the stem cell graft. These receptors came from a human donor who donated a stem cell graft to a child with combined immunodeficiency.

This clonotype was counted only a few times. The rearrangement uses TRBV30 and TRBJ2-1, with 9 positions matching TRBD2. The CDR3 runs to 16 residues. Trimming removed 3 bases from V and 7 bases from J; junction bases left unmatched: 13. Germline lookup yields CDR1 GTSNPN and CDR2 SVGIG (reference sequence). The CDR3 sequence is CAWRGGTSPRGNEQFF. The CDR3, as DNA: TGTGCCTGGAGGGGGGGGACTAGCCCCCGGGGGAATGAGCAGTTCTTC.

Ten or more counts support this clonotype. The chain joins TRBV12-3 or TRBV12-4 to TRBJ2-5; the D gene is possibly TRBD2 (5 bases). The CDR3 length is 14 residues. Trimming shortened V by 6 bases and J by 4 bases, and 15 bases separated the two germline ends. In DNA, the CDR3 is TGTGCCAGCAGCCCATCCGGCGGAGGAGAGACCCAGTACTTC. Its protein is CASSPSGGGETQYF.

The rearrangement joins TRBV28 to TRBJ1-1; D might be TRBD1 (5 bases). The V gene lost 10 bases and the J gene lost 10 bases, with 28 bases spanning the gap. CDR3 size: 15 residues. Germline lookup yields CDR1 MDHEN and CDR2 SYDVKM. Written as DNA, the CDR3 is TGTGCCAACACCTTTCGGGTTTGGGGGAGGGCTGCAGCTTTCTTT. Encoded protein: CANTFRVWGRAAAFF.

This clonotype showed up just a few times. The J gene is TRBJ2-5, the V gene TRBV7-9; TRBD1 might be the D (5 bases). CDR1 SEHNR and CDR2 FQNEAQ come from the germline V gene (reference sequence). The CDR3 spans 15 residues. V was shortened by 1 base and J by 3 bases, with 12 bases between the two germline ends. CDR3 nucleotides: TGTGCCAGCAGCTTAGGGTGGACATCAAAAGAGACCCAGTACTTC. It is translated as CASSLGWTSKETQYF. Full variable domain (rest looked up from reference TRBV7-9 and TRBJ2-5): DTGVSQNPRHKITKRGQNVTFRCDPISEHNRLYWYRQTLGQGPEFLTYFQNEAQLEKSRLLSDRFSAERPKGSFSTLEIQRTEQGDSAMYLCASSLGWTSKETQYFGPGTRLLVL.

This clonotype occurred a few times. The CDR3 sequence: CASSSATGGNSPLHF. The DNA for the CDR3 is TGTGCCAGCAGCTCTGCGACAGGGGGTAATTCACCCCTCCACTTT. The gene calls are TRBV11-2 and TRBJ1-6, with TRBD1 identical over 9 bases. The CDR3 is 15 residues long. Trimming took 4 bases from V and 6 from J; bases not matched to a gene: 4. Germline V CDR1 and CDR2: SGHAT, FQNNGV.

The rearrangement links TRBV20-1 to TRBJ2-3; no definite D call. This CDR3 has 14 amino acids. The germline V gene encodes CDR1 DFQATT and CDR2 SNEGSKA (reference sequence). The V end was cut by 1 base, the J end by 0 bases, with 8 bases between. CDR3 nucleotides: TGCAGTGCTAGAGTTCCTACTAGCACAGATACGCAGTATTTT. Translation: CSARVPTSTDTQYF.

The genes are TRBV12-3 or TRBV12-4 and TRBJ2-5, with 12 bases that match TRBD2. Trimming at V came to 3 bases and at J to 2 bases, leaving 4 bases not matched to a gene. The CDR3 loop spans 16 amino acids. The CDR3 sequence: CASSFRTSGNQETQYF. The CDR3 DNA reads TGTGCCAGCAGTTTCCGGACTAGCGGGAATCAAGAGACCCAGTACTTC.

This chain links TRBV12-3 or TRBV12-4 with TRBJ2-3, with TRBD2 matching over 12 bases. The CDR3 spans 18 residues. Trimming removed 5 bases from V and 6 bases from J; junction bases left unmatched: 15. The CDR3 DNA reads TGTGCCAGCAGTCCGCGGGCGGGACTAGCGGGCCCCCGGGATACGCAGTATTTT. This translates into CASSPRAGLAGPRDTQYF.

In its sample, this clonotype was seen a few times. The CDR3 is CASSSTSGRLWEQETQYF. CDR3 DNA sequence: TGTGCCAGCAGTTCAACTAGCGGGAGGTTGTGGGAACAAGAGACCCAGTACTTC. The chain has TRBV6-7 and TRBJ2-5, with 12 positions matching TRBD2. TRBV6-7 is labeled an ORF, and its function is uncertain. The CDR3 totals 18 residues. V was clipped by 4 bases and J by 2 bases; unmatched bases: 11.

The V gene is TRBV21-1, the J gene TRBJ2-7; the D call TRBD1 from the table was never checked on the DNA. TRBV21-1 counts as a pseudogene. The CDR3 is 13 residues long. CDR3 in amino acids: CASSIAGTVEQYF. CDR3 nucleotides: TGTGCCAGCAGCATCGCCGGGACAGTCGAGCAGTACTTC.

This clonotype was observed a few times. The rearrangement uses TRBV6-5 and TRBJ1-4, with D maybe TRBD1 (5 bases). Germline V gene data show CDR1 as MNHEY and CDR2 as SVGAGI. V lost 4 bases to trimming and J lost 0 bases, with 9 bases between them. The CDR3 length is 15 residues. The DNA for the CDR3 is TGTGCCAGCAGTTCCGCAGGGCCAACTAATGAAAAACTGTTTTTT. Translating it yields CASSSAGPTNEKLFF.

There are many counts of this clonotype. This chain joins TRBV20-1 and TRBJ2-7; the D gene is possibly TRBD1 (6 bases). CDR1 is DFQATT and CDR2 is SNEGSKA in the germline V gene (reference sequence). CDR3 size: 12 residues. Trimming took off 4 bases at V and 3 bases at J, with 10 bases between the two ends. CDR3 sequence: CSATGTSYEQYF. CDR3 nucleotides: TGCAGTGCTACCGGGACAAGCTACGAGCAGTACTTC.

The V call is TRBV11-3, the J call TRBJ2-2; TRBD1 matches 9 bases. This CDR3 has 17 residues. V trimming: 2 bases; J trimming: 3 bases; junction bases outside the gene matches: 7. Germline V gene lookup returns CDR1 SGHNT and CDR2 YENEEA. The CDR3 DNA sequence: TGTGCCAGCAGCTTATATGGACAGGGGACGCACACCGGGGAGCTGTTTTTT. Protein: CASSLYGQGTHTGELFF. Full variable domain (missing parts from reference TRBV11-3 and TRBJ2-2): EAGVVQSPRYKIIEKKQPVAFWCNPISGHNTLYWYLQNLGQGPELLIRYENEEAVDDSQLPKDRFSAERLKGVDSTLKIQPAELGDSAVYLCASSLYGQGTHTGELFFGEGSRLTVL.

Only a few counts were recorded for this clonotype. The chain employs TRBV7-3 and TRBJ2-1; the D gene is possibly TRBD2 (7 bases). There are 17 residues in the CDR3. The germline gives CDR1 SGHTA, CDR2 FQGTGA. V lost 0 bases and J 9 bases, leaving 21 bases between the germline ends. CDR3 region: CASSLTSGGPLGGEQFF. CDR3 DNA: TGTGCCAGCAGCTTAACGTCGGGGGGCCCCCTCGGGGGTGAGCAGTTCTTC.

In its sample, this clonotype was seen many times. The J gene is TRBJ2-5, the V gene TRBV29-1; 8 bases fit TRBD2. Germline CDR1 SQVTM, CDR2 ANQGSEA. J lost 2 bases, V lost 1 base, and 6 bases had no gene match. This CDR3 region has 15 residues. For the CDR3, the DNA is TGCAGCGTTGAAGGCCTAGCGGGCTTTCAAGAGACCCAGTACTTC. It translates to CSVEGLAGFQETQYF.

This chain links TRBV20-1 with TRBJ2-7, with 13 bases lining up with TRBD2. The CDR3 contains 14 residues. CDR1 is DFQATT, CDR2 SNEGSKA, per germline (reference sequence). The junction had 6 bases not matched to a gene; V was cut back by 5 bases and J by 5 bases. The CDR3 here is CSAPGLAGVHEQYF. CDR3 sequence (DNA): TGCAGTGCTCCTGGACTAGCGGGAGTACACGAGCAGTACTTC.

This clonotype was seen a few times. J is TRBJ2-4 and V is TRBV5-1; TRBD2 is a possible D gene (5 bases). The germline V and J ends were trimmed by 0 bases and 8 bases, with 9 bases remaining between them. CDR3 size: 13 residues. In germline, CDR1 is SGHRS, CDR2 YFSETQ. DNA of the CDR3: TGCGCCAGCAGCTTGGCCATCGGGGACATTCAGTACTTC. This gives the protein CASSLAIGDIQYF. The variable domain in full, completed from reference TRBV5-1 and TRBJ2-4, reads KAGVTQTPRYLIKTRGQQVTLSCSPISGHRSVSWYQQTPGQGLQFLFEYFSETQRNKGNFPGRFSGRQFSNSRSEMNVSTLELGDSALYLCASSLAIGDIQYFGAGTRLSVL.

V gene TRBV5-5 combines with J gene TRBJ2-1; a weak D match, TRBD2 (6 bases). V shed 4 bases and J shed 2 bases, with 13 bases lying between them. Per germline, CDR1 SGHKS and CDR2 YYEKEE (reference sequence). CDR3 length equals 15 residues. The CDR3 nucleotides are TGTGCCAGCAGCCAGTCAGGGAGGACCTACAATGAGCAGTTCTTC. Its translation: CASSQSGRTYNEQFF. The variable domain in full, with the rest retrieved from reference TRBV5-5 and TRBJ2-1, is DAGVTQSPTHLIKTRGQQVTLRCSPISGHKSVSWYQQVLGQGPQFIFQYYEKEERGRGNFPDRFSARQFPNYSSELNVNALLLGDSALYLCASSQSGRTYNEQFFGPGTRLTVL.

The V and J genes are TRBV5-5 and TRBJ2-1; maybe TRBD1 (6 bases). The CDR3 extends over 13 amino acids. The V and J ends lost 2 bases and 13 bases respectively, with 16 bases between them. CDR1 and CDR2 (germline): SGHKS, YYEKEE (reference sequence). The CDR3 bases are TGTGCCAGCAGCTTCGGCACAGGGTCAACTCAGTTCTTC. The encoded protein is CASSFGTGSTQFF.

This clonotype was seen a handful of times. This chain uses TRBV12-3 or TRBV12-4 with TRBJ2-7, with D possibly matching TRBD1 (5 bases). Trimming took 5 bases from V and 6 from J, leaving 23 bases between them. There are 16 residues in the CDR3. CDR3 protein: CASSLTVRIGHVEQYF. CDR3 bases: TGTGCCAGCAGTCTGACAGTTCGCATCGGTCATGTCGAGCAGTACTTC.

The genes are TRBV28 and TRBJ2-7; D is undetermined. There are 10 residues in the CDR3. Germline assignment: CDR1 MDHEN and CDR2 SYDVKM. V was pared by 2 bases and J by 6 bases, with 2 bases between. The CDR3 DNA reads as TGTGCCAGCAGTTTAACCGAGCAGTACTTC. It codes for CASSLTEQYF.

The rearrangement uses TRBV24-1 and TRBJ2-5; D might be TRBD2 (5 bases). The V gene's germline CDR1 is KGHDR and CDR2 SFDVKD. The CDR3 spans 16 residues. V was cut by 2 bases and J by 3 bases, with 15 bases left in between. The CDR3 region is CATSDWGTEREETQYF. CDR3 nucleotides: TGTGCCACCAGTGATTGGGGAACGGAGAGGGAAGAGACCCAGTACTTC.

This clonotype has just a few counts. This rearrangement joins TRBV6-5 to TRBJ1-5; 10 nucleotides match TRBD1. CDR3 length: 17 amino acids. Germline CDR1 MNHEY, CDR2 SVGAGI. V shed 2 bases and J 2 bases; nucleotides not matched to a gene: 6. For the CDR3, the DNA is TGTGCCAGCAGTTACCGGGACAGGGGATGGGGCAATCAGCCCCAGCATTTT. It yields the protein CASSYRDRGWGNQPQHF.

This clonotype was seen more than once but under ten times. The chain carries TRBV19 and TRBJ1-2; weak D call: TRBD1 (5 bases). V lost 4 bases and J 4 bases, leaving 13 bases between the germline ends. Per germline, CDR1 LNHDA and CDR2 SQIVND (reference sequence). This CDR3 region has 14 residues. The CDR3 protein is CASSRTTGGYGYTF. The CDR3 coding sequence is TGTGCCAGTAGTAGGACGACTGGGGGCTATGGCTACACCTTC.

The V call is TRBV2, the J call TRBJ2-3, with a possible D match to TRBD2 (6 bases). Germline V lookup: CDR1 SNHLY, CDR2 FYNNEI. This CDR3 has 15 amino acids. V was clipped by 8 bases and J by 2 bases, with 17 bases between them. CDR3 DNA: TGTGCCAGCGCACCAGAGGGGACTTTCACAGATACGCAGTATTTT. Encoded protein: CASAPEGTFTDTQYF.

This clonotype was counted at least ten times. The rearrangement uses TRBV7-9 and TRBJ2-1; possibly TRBD2 for D (5 bases). CDR1 is SEHNR, CDR2 FQNEAQ, per germline (reference sequence). This CDR3 region has 12 residues. V lost 5 bases to trimming and J lost 9 bases, with 11 bases between them. The CDR3 DNA follows: TGTGCCAGCAGCAAGAGGAGCGGTGAGCAGTTCTTC. Translating gives CASSKRSGEQFF.

At least ten counts were recorded for this clonotype. The genes are TRBV12-3 or TRBV12-4 and TRBJ2-1, with D tentatively TRBD2 (6 bases). The V end was cut by 10 bases, the J end by 6 bases, with 19 bases between. This CDR3 has 14 amino acids. CDR3 coding DNA: TGTGCCATTGGGAGCGGGCACTCAACCAATGAGCAGTTCTTC. Amino acids: CAIGSGHSTNEQFF.

This clonotype has a count of ten or more. The chain is built from TRBV10-3 and TRBJ2-3, with D perhaps matching TRBD2 (5 bases). The V end lost 7 bases, the J end lost 4 bases, and 12 bases lay between the germline ends. The germline CDR1 and CDR2 sequences are ENHRY and SYGVKD. CDR3 size: 13 residues. The CDR3 is CAIMEKAADTQYF. The CDR3 DNA follows: TGTGCCATCATGGAGAAAGCGGCAGATACGCAGTATTTT.